A selection of T cell receptor beta chains follows, all from one sample in a study of blood T cell repertoires in COVID-19. Libraries were prepared by immunoSEQ multiplex PCR; TCRdb keeps only in-frame clonotypes and omits some of them. The repertoire has about 270,000 clones, 86% of them found once; the top ten carry more than 10%. Sequencing input: peripheral blood. These receptors came from a woman aged 25 to 45 with COVID-19, enrolled during active disease. The CDR3 runs from the conserved cysteine through the conserved F or W. Fields, in order: J gene, CDR3 length, V gene, D gene, clone size, CDR3 DNA, CDR3 protein. A D gene is named only where the DNA matches it firmly. Clone size appears in some rows only: once, few, many, or a class for an expanded clone.

J: TRBJ1-5; length: 14; V: TRBV19; D: -; size: -; DNA: TGTGCCAGTACGGGACATTATAGCAATCAGCCCCAGCATTTT; CDR3: CASTGHYSNQPQHF
J: TRBJ1-1; length: 13; V: TRBV5-1; D: -; size: once; DNA: TGCGCCAGCAGCGTAACAGGGTTGAGTGAAGCTTTCTTT; CDR3: CASSVTGLSEAFF
J: TRBJ1-1; length: 15; V: TRBV5-1; D: -; size: -; DNA: TGCGCCAGCAGCTTGAGCCGCTCGCGAGTTACTGAAGCTTTCTTT; CDR3: CASSLSRSRVTEAFF
J: TRBJ2-1; length: 15; V: TRBV6-2/TRBV6-3; D: TRBD2; size: -; DNA: TGTGCCAGCAGTTTCATAGCGGGGGCCTACAATGAGCAGTTCTTC; CDR3: CASSFIAGAYNEQFF
J: TRBJ2-3; length: 15; V: TRBV7-9; D: -; size: -; DNA: TGTGCCAGCAGCTTAGGTTTGGGAGTTACAGATACGCAGTATTTT; CDR3: CASSLGLGVTDTQYF
J: TRBJ2-2; length: 15; V: TRBV18; D: -; size: once; DNA: TGTGCCAGCTCACCACCAGCCTCGGGCACCGGGGAGCTGTTTTTT; CDR3: CASSPPASGTGELFF
J: TRBJ1-2; length: 13; V: TRBV21-1; D: -; size: -; DNA: TGTGCCAGCAGCAAACGGGACAGGGATGGCTACACCTTC; CDR3: CASSKRDRDGYTF
J: TRBJ1-2; length: 14; V: TRBV4-1; D: -; size: -; DNA: TGCGCCAGCAGCCAAAGGGAACAGGGCTATGGCTACACCTTC; CDR3: CASSQREQGYGYTF
J: TRBJ2-1; length: 16; V: TRBV27; D: TRBD2; size: -; DNA: TGTGCCAGAAACCCGGGAAGCGGGGGGTCCTACAATGAGCAGTTCTTC; CDR3: CARNPGSGGSYNEQFF
J: TRBJ2-3; length: 15; V: TRBV7-2; D: TRBD2; size: -; DNA: TGTGCCAGCAGCTTATTAGCGGGGGGCAGGGATACGCAGTATTTT; CDR3: CASSLLAGGRDTQYF
J: TRBJ2-2; length: 15; V: TRBV7-7; D: TRBD1; size: few; DNA: TGTGCCAGCGCCCCGGGACAGGGTAACACCGGGGAGCTGTTTTTT; CDR3: CASAPGQGNTGELFF
J: TRBJ2-3; length: 13; V: TRBV10-1; D: TRBD1; size: -; DNA: TGCGCCAGCAGTGAGTCGTCATGGGACAGAATGAATTTT; CDR3: CASSESSWDRMNF
J: TRBJ2-6; length: 16; V: TRBV18; D: TRBD1; size: -; DNA: TGTGCCAGCTCATTGAACAGGGGTTCCGGGGCCAACGTCCTGACTTTC; CDR3: CASSLNRGSGANVLTF
J: TRBJ2-3; length: 14; V: TRBV5-1; D: -; size: -; DNA: TGCGCCAGCAGCTTTGGCCCACCCACAGATACGCAGTATTTT; CDR3: CASSFGPPTDTQYF
J: TRBJ1-1; length: 16; V: TRBV27; D: -; size: -; DNA: TGTGCCAGCAGATCTCTTAGCGGGACTTTGAACACTGAAGCTTTCTTT; CDR3: CASRSLSGTLNTEAFF
J: TRBJ2-3; length: 15; V: TRBV5-1; D: TRBD2; size: -; DNA: TGCGCCAGCAGCTTTATAGCGGGGCCCACAGATACGCAGTATTTT; CDR3: CASSFIAGPTDTQYF
J: TRBJ1-5; length: 15; V: TRBV28; D: -; size: -; DNA: TGTGCCAGCAACATCCCACAGGGCCGAGGTCAGCCCCAGCATTTT; CDR3: CASNIPQGRGQPQHF
J: TRBJ1-1; length: 13; V: TRBV12-3/TRBV12-4; D: -; size: -; DNA: TGTGCCAGCAGGTCCGGAGTGAACACTGAAGCTTTCTTT; CDR3: CASRSGVNTEAFF
J: TRBJ2-7; length: 17; V: TRBV15; D: -; size: -; DNA: TGTGCCACCCATAAAGCCATGGACAGTGTCAGCTCCTACGAGCAGTACTTC; CDR3: CATHKAMDSVSSYEQYF
J: TRBJ2-4; length: 11; V: TRBV5-6; D: -; size: -; DNA: TGTGCCAGCGGACAAAAAAACATTCAGTACTTC; CDR3: CASGQKNIQYF
J: TRBJ2-7; length: 14; V: TRBV4-1; D: -; size: -; DNA: TGCGCCAGCAGCCAGGGACTCGCTGTCTACGAGCAGTACTTC; CDR3: CASSQGLAVYEQYF
J: TRBJ1-4; length: 15; V: TRBV28; D: -; size: -; DNA: TGTGCCAGCAGCCCCGCGGGGGAGGCTAATGAAAAACTGTTTTTT; CDR3: CASSPAGEANEKLFF
J: TRBJ2-3; length: 15; V: TRBV7-8; D: TRBD1; size: -; DNA: TGTGCCAGCAGCCGACAGGGGGCTCGCACAGATACGCAGTATTTT; CDR3: CASSRQGARTDTQYF